Listed below are T cell receptor beta chains from one sample, sequenced in a study of brain T cells in children with intractable seizures. Produced via immunoSEQ multiplex PCR; TCRdb's table is partial and in-frame only. The sample holds about 76,000 clones; approximately 94% are singletons and the top ten take around 1.6%. The sample in question was peripheral blood, obtained at surgery. The receptors shown here come from a boy in the first two years of life with tuberous sclerosis and intractable seizures. CDR3s include the opening cysteine and the closing phenylalanine or tryptophan. D genes are given only for firm matches. Some rows have no size entry. The others give once, few or many, or a class for an expanded clone.

d_call j_call v_call clone_size cdr3_aa cdr3_nt
. TRBJ1-2 TRBV6-5 . CASSRGPGDPYGYTF TGTGCCAGCAGCCGGGGGCCAGGGGACCCCTATGGCTACACCTTC
TRBD2 TRBJ2-1 TRBV30 . CARETIAGDPGEQFF TGTGCCCGGGAAACCATAGCGGGAGACCCCGGTGAGCAGTTCTTC
TRBD1 TRBJ2-7 TRBV3-1/TRBV3-2 . CASSRDRVWNEQYF TGTGCCAGCAGCCGAGACAGGGTTTGGAACGAGCAGTACTTC
TRBD2 TRBJ2-2 TRBV5-1 . CASSPPGTSGAGELFF TGCGCCAGCAGCCCCCCCGGGACTAGCGGGGCTGGGGAGCTGTTTTTT
. TRBJ2-1 TRBV30 few CAWRLGVPGILFF TGTGCCTGGAGACTCGGGGTCCCCGGTATTTTGTTCTTC
. TRBJ1-2 TRBV3-1/TRBV3-2 . CASSQDKVRAYGYTF TGTGCCAGCAGCCAAGATAAGGTCAGAGCCTATGGCTACACCTTC
. TRBJ1-1 TRBV5-4 . CASSFWMDTEAFF TGTGCCAGCAGCTTCTGGATGGACACTGAAGCTTTCTTT
. TRBJ2-2 TRBV6-4 few CASSDSSGTGELFF TGTGCCAGCAGTGACTCTAGCGGCACCGGGGAGCTGTTTTTT
TRBD1 TRBJ1-1 TRBV11-3 . CASSLGLGQGVAEAFF TGTGCCAGCAGCTTAGGGCTGGGACAGGGCGTTGCTGAAGCTTTCTTT
. TRBJ2-7 TRBV14 . CASSQGFAYEQYF TGTGCCAGCAGCCAGGGATTCGCCTACGAGCAGTACTTC
. TRBJ2-4 TRBV13 . CASSLGQIKNIQYF TGTGCCAGCAGCTTAGGGCAGATTAAAAACATTCAGTACTTC
TRBD1 TRBJ1-5 TRBV7-9 . CASSSDRESGQPQHF TGTGCCAGCAGCTCGGACAGGGAGTCGGGTCAGCCCCAGCATTTT
TRBD2 TRBJ2-2 TRBV19 once CASSIDGRGLAGRNTGELFF TGTGCCAGTAGTATAGATGGAAGGGGACTAGCGGGGAGGAACACCGGGGAGCTGTTTTTT
. TRBJ1-1 TRBV27 . CASSFTPGLTEAFF TGTGCCAGCAGTTTTACCCCGGGACTCACTGAAGCTTTCTTT
. TRBJ2-3 TRBV5-1 . CASTHSIDGSTDTQYF TGCGCTAGCACCCATAGTATTGACGGTAGCACAGATACGCAGTATTTT
TRBD2 TRBJ2-1 TRBV9 . CASSAGLADEQFF TGTGCCAGCAGCGCCGGACTAGCCGATGAGCAGTTCTTC
TRBD2 TRBJ2-3 TRBV7-9 . CASRGLAGADTQYF TGTGCCAGCAGGGGACTAGCGGGAGCAGATACGCAGTATTTT
. TRBJ2-1 TRBV16 . CASSQYPGVNEQFF TGTGCCAGCAGCCAATATCCGGGAGTAAATGAGCAGTTCTTC
TRBD2 TRBJ2-5 TRBV29-1 . CSVDARLAGTRETQYF TGCAGCGTTGACGCCCGACTAGCGGGCACAAGAGAGACCCAGTACTTC
TRBD1 TRBJ1-5 TRBV24-1 . CATSEEGQGLNQPQHF TGTGCCACCAGTGAAGAGGGACAGGGGCTCAATCAGCCCCAGCATTTT
. TRBJ2-5 TRBV4-1 . CASSSRGQGPRETQYF TGCGCCAGCAGCAGTAGGGGCCAGGGCCCTAGGGAGACCCAGTACTTC
. TRBJ2-7 TRBV27 . CASSHRPLSTLGYEQYF TGTGCCAGCAGCCACCGACCGCTTAGCACCTTGGGGTACGAGCAGTACTTC
. TRBJ2-6 TRBV6-1 . CASSEAGQHSSGANVLTF TGTGCCAGCAGTGAGGCGGGACAGCATAGCTCTGGGGCCAACGTCCTGACTTTC
. TRBJ2-3 TRBV19 . CASRGFGTTDTQYF TGTGCCAGTAGAGGGTTTGGGACAACAGATACGCAGTATTTT
. TRBJ2-5 TRBV9 . CASSAQGRQETQYF TGTGCCAGCAGCGCCCAGGGGCGTCAAGAGACCCAGTACTTC
. TRBJ2-1 TRBV19 . CASSIGGGRWEYNEQFF TGTGCCAGTAGTATAGGTGGGGGGAGGTGGGAGTACAATGAGCAGTTCTTC
TRBD1 TRBJ1-1 TRBV3-1/TRBV3-2 . CASSQADRGTEAFF TGTGCCAGCAGCCAGGCGGACAGGGGCACTGAAGCTTTCTTT